The 14 T cell receptor beta chains below all came from one sample that was sequenced in a study of blood T cell repertoires in COVID-19. Sequenced by immunoSEQ multiplex PCR; TCRdb stores in-frame clones only, minus some. In the table there are 90,000 to 95,000 clones, 88% of which are singletons. The specimen was peripheral blood. The receptors come from a woman aged 80 or over with active COVID-19.

In regard to this clone: Other DNA sequences within the sample encode an identical CDR3. The chain combines TRBV19 with TRBJ2-7; a weak D match, TRBD1 (6 bases). The CDR3 has 13 residues. Germline loops: CDR1 LNHDA, CDR2 SQIVND (reference sequence). The V end lost 1 base, the J end lost 4 bases, and 8 bases lay between the germline ends. CDR3 sequence reads: CASSIGQVYEQYF. The CDR3 region has the DNA TGTGCCAGTAGTATAGGACAGGTTTACGAGCAGTACTTC. The whole variable domain, filled in from reference TRBV19 and TRBJ2-7, reads DGGITQSPKYLFRKEGQNVTLSCEQNLNHDAMYWYRQDPGQGLRLIYYSQIVNDFQKGDIAEGYSVSREKKESFPLTVTSAQKNPTAFYLCASSIGQVYEQYFGPGTRLTVT.

In this sample, this clone turned up once. This chain joins TRBV3-1 (or the pseudogene TRBV3-2) and TRBJ2-1, with 14 positions matching TRBD2. This CDR3 spans 15 amino acids. V lost 4 bases to trimming and J lost 8 bases; unmatched junction nucleotides: 4. Per the germline V gene, CDR1 is LGHDT and CDR2 is YNNKEL (reference sequence). The CDR3, as DNA: TGTGCCAGCAGCCGCGGGACTAGCGGGAGCCATGAGCAGTTCTTC. This gives the protein CASSRGTSGSHEQFF.

The V call is TRBV6-6, the J call TRBJ2-5, with D hard to call. CDR1 MNHNY and CDR2 SVGAGI come from the germline V gene (reference sequence). This CDR3 contains 14 residues. V was cut by 6 bases and J by 3 bases, with 14 bases left in between. The CDR3 nucleotides are TGTGCCAGCAGCAAAGGCAGGAACGAAGAGACCCAGTACTTC. Translated, it gives CASSKGRNEETQYF.

V usage is TRBV7-2 and J usage is TRBJ2-1; D uncertain. The CDR3 has 12 residues. V lost 2 bases and J lost 9, with 8 bases in between. Germline CDR1 and CDR2: SGHTA and FQGNSA. CDR3 sequence: CASSLWLAEQFF. The CDR3 nucleotides read TGTGCCAGCAGCTTATGGCTCGCTGAGCAGTTCTTC.

The chain is built from TRBV10-3 and TRBJ2-5; D is possibly TRBD2 (5 bases). V lost 3 bases and J lost 1, with 9 bases in between. The CDR3 is 14 residues long. Looked up from germline, CDR1 is ENHRY and CDR2 is SYGVKD. CDR3 sequence: CAISDRGRQETQYF. CDR3 in DNA: TGTGCCATCAGTGATCGAGGGCGCCAAGAGACCCAGTACTTC.

The chain uses TRBV5-1 and TRBJ2-7, with D tentatively TRBD2 (5 bases). This CDR3 has 15 residues. Trimming removed 0 bases at V and 3 bases at J, with 13 bases between. Germline V CDR1 and CDR2: SGHRS, YFSETQ. The CDR3 coding sequence is TGCGCCAGCAGCTTGGCCGTCGGGGTTTTCTACGAGCAGTACTTC. Its protein is CASSLAVGVFYEQYF.

This sequence joins TRBV6-2 or TRBV6-3 and TRBJ2-4; D call uncertain. The V end lost 0 bases, the J end lost 0 bases, and 12 bases lay between the germline ends. Looked up from germline, CDR1 is MNHEY and CDR2 is SVGEGT. This CDR3 spans 17 amino acids. The DNA for the CDR3 is TGTGCCAGCAGTTACTCGGCGCGGTTTATAGCCAAAAACATTCAGTACTTC. It translates to CASSYSARFIAKNIQYF.

The rearrangement uses TRBV6-5 and TRBJ1-1, with TRBD1 as a possible D gene (6 bases). Trimming pared 4 bases from V and 0 bases from J, leaving 9 bases between. Germline V gene lookup returns CDR1 MNHEY and CDR2 SVGAGI. This CDR3 is 14 amino acids long. The CDR3 DNA is TGTGCCAGCAGTTTCAGGGGTTTGAACACTGAAGCTTTCTTT. As protein: CASSFRGLNTEAFF.

This chain connects TRBV29-1 to TRBJ2-7; 8 positions match TRBD1. Trimming cost V 7 bases and J 2 bases; bases outside gene matches: 4. This CDR3 region has 12 residues. CDR1 SQVTM and CDR2 ANQGSEA come from the germline V gene. CDR3 bases: TGCAGCGCCCGACAGGGGACCTACGAGCAGTACTTC. Encoded protein: CSARQGTYEQYF.

The chain is built from TRBV6-5 and TRBJ1-2; D not certain. Germline loops: CDR1 MNHEY, CDR2 SVGAGI. This CDR3 is 14 amino acids long. Deletions cut 8 bases from V and 8 bases from J, with 21 bases between. CDR3 sequence: CASLGTSRPGGYTF. In DNA form, the CDR3 reads TGTGCCAGCTTAGGTACTTCACGACCGGGGGGCTACACCTTC.

The V and J genes are TRBV7-3 and TRBJ2-2; 9 bases agree with TRBD2. Germline lookup yields CDR1 SGHTA and CDR2 FQGTGA. V was pared by 5 bases and J by 6 bases, with 19 bases of the junction left unmatched. CDR3 length equals 19 residues. The CDR3 sequence is CASSPHPGVAGVRSGELFF. CDR3 coding DNA: TGTGCCAGCAGCCCACACCCTGGAGTAGCGGGAGTTAGGTCCGGGGAGCTGTTTTTT.

The CDR3 DNA reads TGTGCCAGCAAGACTCCGGCGTCTGGGGCCAACGTCCTGACTTTC. It yields the protein CASKTPASGANVLTF. This chain links TRBV28 with TRBJ2-6; unclear D gene. The germline V gene has CDR1 MDHEN and CDR2 SYDVKM. V lost 7 bases and J 1 base, leaving 11 bases between the germline ends. The CDR3 contains 15 residues.

CDR3 sequence: CASSPMDREVGYTF. The CDR3, as DNA: TGTGCCAGCAGCCCGATGGACAGGGAGGTTGGCTACACCTTC. The V call is TRBV14, the J call TRBJ1-2, with TRBD1 matching 8 bases. The J segment lost 7 bases and the V segment lost 4 bases, leaving 8 bases of the junction unmatched. Per germline, CDR1 SGHDN and CDR2 FVKESK. The CDR3 is 14 residues long.

This chain joins TRBV7-2 and TRBJ1-1; no clear D. V lost 5 bases, J lost 1 base, and 8 bases lay in between. The CDR3 spans 13 residues. Germline-derived CDR1 and CDR2 are SGHTA and FQGNSA. CDR3 nucleotide sequence: TGTGCCAGCAGCACTCGAGGGAACACTGAAGCTTTCTTT. It codes for CASSTRGNTEAFF.